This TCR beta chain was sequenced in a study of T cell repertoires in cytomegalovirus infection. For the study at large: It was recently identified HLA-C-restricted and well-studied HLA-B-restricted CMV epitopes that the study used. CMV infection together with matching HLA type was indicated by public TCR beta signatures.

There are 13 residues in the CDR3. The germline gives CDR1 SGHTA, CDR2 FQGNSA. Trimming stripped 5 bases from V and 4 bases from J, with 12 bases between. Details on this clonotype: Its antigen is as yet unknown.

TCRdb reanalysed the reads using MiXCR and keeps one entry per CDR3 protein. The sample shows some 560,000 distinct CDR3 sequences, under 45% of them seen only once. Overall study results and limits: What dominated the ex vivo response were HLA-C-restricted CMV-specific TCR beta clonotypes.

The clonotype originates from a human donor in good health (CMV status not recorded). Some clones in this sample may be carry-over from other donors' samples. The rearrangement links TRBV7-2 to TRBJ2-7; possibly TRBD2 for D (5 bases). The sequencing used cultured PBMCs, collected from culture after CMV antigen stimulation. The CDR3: CASSAGIRYEQYF. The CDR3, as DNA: TGTGCCAGCAGCGCCGGGATACGATACGAGCAGTACTTC. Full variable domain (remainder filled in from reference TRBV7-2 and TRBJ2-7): GAGVSQSPSNKVTEKGKDVELRCDPISGHTALYWYRQSLGQGLEFLIYFQGNSAPDKSGLPSDRFSAERTGGSVSTLTIQRTQQEDSAVYLCASSAGIRYEQYFGPGTRLTVT.